This T cell receptor (beta chain) was identified in a study of T cell responses to AZD1222 COVID-19 vaccine. Whole-study context: Second-dose intervals of approximately 4 or approximately 12 weeks were pooled.

In the case of this clone: The antigen is unknown.

Sequencing used immunoSEQ multiplex PCR; TCRdb keeps in-frame clones, though not all of them. The table has fewer than 150,000 clones, approximately 93% seen once. This CDR3 has 12 residues. Study-wide findings and caveats: It was only a handful of AZD1222 recipients who were seropositive at baseline. Spike-wide vaccine-associated CD4 TCRs dominated at 160-218 and 743-854. Two AZD1222 administrations were followed by greater Spike-specific TCR breadth and depth.

This sequence originates from an adult in good health. Specimen: peripheral blood, collected on day 0 of AZD1222 vaccination. The rearrangement joins TRBV12-1 to TRBJ1-5; TRBD1 is taken as the D call from the table, unchecked against the DNA. TRBV12-1 is a recognized pseudogene. Here the CDR3 reads CASSLPQAPFHF. The CDR3 region has the DNA TGTGCCAGCAGCTTGCCGCAGGCCCCCTTCCATTTT.